Included here is one TCR beta chain sequence, with context. The data were produced by immunoSEQ multiplex PCR, yet TCRdb's version contains in-frame clones alone and is incomplete. The sample lists about 130,000 clones; 90% were seen once. The CDR3 has 12 residues. CDR1 MNHEY and CDR2 SVGEGT come from the germline V gene. V lost 4 bases and J 3 bases, leaving 7 bases between the germline ends. This entry is derived from a study of control samples from healthy donors and cancer patients. The origin of this receptor is a young man in good health. The J gene is TRBJ2-7, the V gene TRBV6-2 or TRBV6-3; unclear D gene. Sequenced sample: blood. The CDR3 DNA sequence: TGTGCCAGCAGTTCCACGATCTACGAGCAGTACGTC. This gives the protein CASSSTIYEQYV.